This T cell receptor beta chain comes out of a study of CD8 T cells in ankylosing spondylitis. Regarding the study as a whole: Disease-linked clones, CD8+, were relatively rare in peripheral blood. Eight or nine highly homologous variants formed a TCR beta motif that appeared characteristic of ankylosing spondylitis blood. Significant enrichment of disease-linked clones was reported in matched ankylosing spondylitis synovial fluid.

The CDR3 runs 20 residues. V was trimmed by 7 bases and J by 3 bases, leaving 33 bases between them. Per germline, CDR1 SGHAT and CDR2 FQNNGV. Libraries of TCR beta came from quantitative 5'-RACE with molecular barcodes. TCRdb ran MiXCR on the 5' RACE reads and lists one entry per CDR3 protein. The table has 84,000 or so distinct CDR3 sequences, around 25% seen once. This clonotype was counted between two and nine times. The antigen remains unidentified. This TCR was sampled from a male donor with ankylosing spondylitis or in good health (not recorded which). The chain uses TRBV11-2 and TRBJ1-1, with D possibly matching TRBD1 (5 bases). Material: blood, either unsorted or a sorted T cell fraction (not recorded which). For the CDR3, the DNA is TGTGCCAGCAATGTTCGATACCGTTGGGTGGGGCAGGGTGAGGACACTGAAGCTTTCTTT. Translating it yields CASNVRYRWVGQGEDTEAFF.